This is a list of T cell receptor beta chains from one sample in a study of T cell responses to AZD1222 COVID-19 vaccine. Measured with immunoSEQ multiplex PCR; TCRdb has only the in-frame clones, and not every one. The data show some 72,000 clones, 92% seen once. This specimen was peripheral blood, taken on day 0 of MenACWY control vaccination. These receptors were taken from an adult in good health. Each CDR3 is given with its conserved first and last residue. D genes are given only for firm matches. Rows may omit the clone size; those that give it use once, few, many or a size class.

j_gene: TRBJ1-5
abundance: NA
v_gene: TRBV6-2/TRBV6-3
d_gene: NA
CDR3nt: TGTGCCAGCAGTTACTCGATCTCCCGGGGCAATCAGCCCCAGCATTTT
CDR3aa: CASSYSISRGNQPQHF

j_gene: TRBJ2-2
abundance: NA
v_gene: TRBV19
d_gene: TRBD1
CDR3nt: TGTGCCAGTAGTCCCTATACCGGGACAGCCGAGGAGCTGTTTTTT
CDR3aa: CASSPYTGTAEELFF

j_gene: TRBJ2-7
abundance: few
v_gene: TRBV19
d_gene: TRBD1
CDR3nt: TGTGCCAGTAGCCCAGGACAGGGTAACCTCTACGAGCAGTACTTC
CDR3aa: CASSPGQGNLYEQYF

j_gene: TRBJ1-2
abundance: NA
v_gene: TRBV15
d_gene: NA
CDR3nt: TGTGCCACCAGCAGAGACAGGGTCGATGGCTACACCTTC
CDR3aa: CATSRDRVDGYTF

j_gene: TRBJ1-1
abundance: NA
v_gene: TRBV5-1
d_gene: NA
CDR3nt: TGCGCCAGCAGCTTGGACGGGCGGGACACTGAAGCTTTCTTT
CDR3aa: CASSLDGRDTEAFF

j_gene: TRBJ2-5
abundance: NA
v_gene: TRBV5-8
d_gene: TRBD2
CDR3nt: TGTGCCAGCAGCGGGGGACTAGCGGGAGACCTAGAGACCCAGTACTTC
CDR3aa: CASSGGLAGDLETQYF

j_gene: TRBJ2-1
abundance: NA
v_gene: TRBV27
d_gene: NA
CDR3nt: TGTGCCAGCAGTTTAGGAGGTAGCAATGAGCAGTTCTTC
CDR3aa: CASSLGGSNEQFF

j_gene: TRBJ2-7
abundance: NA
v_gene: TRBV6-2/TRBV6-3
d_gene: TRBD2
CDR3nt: TGTGCCAGCAGTCTTCTAGCGGCCCTCTACGAGCAGTACTTC
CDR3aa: CASSLLAALYEQYF

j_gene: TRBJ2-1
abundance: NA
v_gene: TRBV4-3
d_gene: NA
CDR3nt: TGCGCCAGCAGCCAAGATGCACGGACACATAACAATGAGCAGTTCTTC
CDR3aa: CASSQDARTHNNEQFF

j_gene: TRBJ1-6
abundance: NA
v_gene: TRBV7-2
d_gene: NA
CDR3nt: TGTGCCAGCTTACTATGGGGAAATTCACCCCTCCACTTT
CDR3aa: CASLLWGNSPLHF

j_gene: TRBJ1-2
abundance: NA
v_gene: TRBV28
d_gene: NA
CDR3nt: TGTGCCAGCCAGGTGGAGCCCTCTGGCTACACCTTC
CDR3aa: CASQVEPSGYTF

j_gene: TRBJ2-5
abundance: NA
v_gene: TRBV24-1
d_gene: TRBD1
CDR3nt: TGTGCCACCAGTGATTATGGGGACAGGTTGACTGAGACCCAGTACTTC
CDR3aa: CATSDYGDRLTETQYF

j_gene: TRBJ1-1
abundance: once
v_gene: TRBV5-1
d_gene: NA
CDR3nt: TGCGCCAGCAGTATCGAGTCTAACACTGAAGCTTTCTTT
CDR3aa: CASSIESNTEAFF

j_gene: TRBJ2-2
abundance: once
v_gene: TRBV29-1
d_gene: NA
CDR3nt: TGCAGCGTTGAAGATCAGGGGGGGCTCACCGGGGAGCTGTTTTTT
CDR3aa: CSVEDQGGLTGELFF

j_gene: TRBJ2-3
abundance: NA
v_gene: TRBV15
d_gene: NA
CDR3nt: TGTGCCACCAGCAGAGGCTCGGGCCGCACAGATACGCAGTATTTT
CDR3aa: CATSRGSGRTDTQYF

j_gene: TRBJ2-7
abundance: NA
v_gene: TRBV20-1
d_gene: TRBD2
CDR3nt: TGCAGTGCTAGTGGGGCTAGCGGGGCGAGGACGTGGGAGCAGTACTTC
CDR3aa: CSASGASGARTWEQYF

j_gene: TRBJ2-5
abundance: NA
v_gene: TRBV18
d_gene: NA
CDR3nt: TGTGCCAGCTCATTCGACGGCACCAAAGAGACCCAGTACTTC
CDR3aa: CASSFDGTKETQYF

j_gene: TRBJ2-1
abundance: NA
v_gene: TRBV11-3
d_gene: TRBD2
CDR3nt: TGTGCCAGCAGCGTTACTAGCGGGGGACCGTGGTTCTTC
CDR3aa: CASSVTSGGPWFF

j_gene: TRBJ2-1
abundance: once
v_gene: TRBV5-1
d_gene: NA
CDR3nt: TGCGCCAGCAGCGTTAGGGGTTGGGAGCAGTTCTTC
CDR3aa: CASSVRGWEQFF

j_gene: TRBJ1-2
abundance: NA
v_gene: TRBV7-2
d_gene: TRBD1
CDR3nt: TGTGCCAGCAGCCGCCAAGGACAGGAGGGAGGTGGCTACACCTTC
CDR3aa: CASSRQGQEGGGYTF

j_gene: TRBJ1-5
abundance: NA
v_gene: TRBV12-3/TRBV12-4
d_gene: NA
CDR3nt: TGTGCCAGCAGTTTGGGGGGGTTGCCCCAGCATTTT
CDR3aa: CASSLGGLPQHF

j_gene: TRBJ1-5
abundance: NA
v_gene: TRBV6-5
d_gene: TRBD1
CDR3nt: TGTGCCAGCAGTCTCGAACAGGGGAATCAGCCCCAGCATTTT
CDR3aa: CASSLEQGNQPQHF

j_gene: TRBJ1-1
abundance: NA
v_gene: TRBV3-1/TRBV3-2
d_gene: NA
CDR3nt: TGTGCCAGCAGCCAAGTTTGGGGGGGCGGGGACACTGAAGCTTTCTTT
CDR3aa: CASSQVWGGGDTEAFF

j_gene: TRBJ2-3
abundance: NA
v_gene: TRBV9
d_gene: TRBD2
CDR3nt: TGTGCCAGCAGCGTAGGAGGAGGGACTAGCGGGCACCTAGATACGCAGTATTTT
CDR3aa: CASSVGGGTSGHLDTQYF

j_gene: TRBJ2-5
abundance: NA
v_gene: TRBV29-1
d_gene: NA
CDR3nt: TGCAGCGTTGAACAGGGGGGAGAGACCCAGTACTTC
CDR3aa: CSVEQGGETQYF

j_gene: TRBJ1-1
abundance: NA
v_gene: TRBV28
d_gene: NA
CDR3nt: TGTGCCAGCAGTTTAGGGGAGAACACTGAAGCTTTCTTT
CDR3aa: CASSLGENTEAFF

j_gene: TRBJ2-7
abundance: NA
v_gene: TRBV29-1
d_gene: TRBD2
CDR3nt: TGCAGCGCGCGGGCGGGAGGCCCCTACGAGCAGTACTTC
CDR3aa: CSARAGGPYEQYF

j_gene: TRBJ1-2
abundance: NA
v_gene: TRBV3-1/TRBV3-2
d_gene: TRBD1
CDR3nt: TGTGCCAGCAGCCCAGGGACAGGGAAGAACTATGGCTACACCTTC
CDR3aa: CASSPGTGKNYGYTF

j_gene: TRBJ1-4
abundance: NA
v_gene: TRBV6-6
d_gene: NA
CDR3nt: TGTGCCAGCACCTCCTCCAGGGCTGGTAATGAAAAACTGTTTTTT
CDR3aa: CASTSSRAGNEKLFF

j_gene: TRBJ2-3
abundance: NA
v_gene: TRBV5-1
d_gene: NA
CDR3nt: TGCGCCAGCAGGGGTACCCGTAGCACAGATACGCAGTATTTT
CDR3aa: CASRGTRSTDTQYF

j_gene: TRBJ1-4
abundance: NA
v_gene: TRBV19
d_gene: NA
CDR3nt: TGTGCCAGTAGTATAAGCGGAGCAAAGGCAACTAATGAAAAACTGTTTTTT
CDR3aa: CASSISGAKATNEKLFF

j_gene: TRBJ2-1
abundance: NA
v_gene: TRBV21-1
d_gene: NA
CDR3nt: TGTGCCAGCAGCAAAGGGCGGCACGGGGGCGGACTAGCGGGAGTACTTTACTACAATGAGCAGTTCTTC
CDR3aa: CASSKGRHGGGLAGVLYYNEQFF

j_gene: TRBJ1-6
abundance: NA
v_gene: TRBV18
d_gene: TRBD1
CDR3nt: TGTGCCAGCTCACTTAGCTCGACAGGGGTGACCTATAATTCACCCCTCCACTTT
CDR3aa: CASSLSSTGVTYNSPLHF

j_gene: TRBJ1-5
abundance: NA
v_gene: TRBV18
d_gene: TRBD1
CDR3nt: TGTGCCAGCTCAGCTGACAGGGGGCAATATCAGCCCCAGCATTTT
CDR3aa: CASSADRGQYQPQHF

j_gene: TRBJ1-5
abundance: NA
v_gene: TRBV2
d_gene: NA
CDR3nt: TGTGCCAGCAGTGAAGAGGATCAGCCCCAGCATTTT
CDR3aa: CASSEEDQPQHF

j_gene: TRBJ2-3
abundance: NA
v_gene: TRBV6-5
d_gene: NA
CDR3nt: TGTGCCAGCAGTTCCTATAGGGGCGCAGATACGCAGTATTTT
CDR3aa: CASSSYRGADTQYF

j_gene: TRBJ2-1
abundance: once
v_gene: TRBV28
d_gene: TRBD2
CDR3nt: TGTGCCAGCAGTTCCCCGGGACTAGCAAATGAGCAGTTCTTC
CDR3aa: CASSSPGLANEQFF

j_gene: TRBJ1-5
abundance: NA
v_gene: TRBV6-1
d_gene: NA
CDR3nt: TGTGCCAGCAGTGAAAGTAGTACAGCGTTGCGCCAGCCCCAGCATTTT
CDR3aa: CASSESSTALRQPQHF

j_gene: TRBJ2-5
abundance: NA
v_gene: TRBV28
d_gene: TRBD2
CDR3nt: TGTGCCACCGAACTCGGGGGGAGGTTTGAGACCCAGTACTTC
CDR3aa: CATELGGRFETQYF

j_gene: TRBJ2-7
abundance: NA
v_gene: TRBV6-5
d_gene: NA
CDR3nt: TGTGCCAGCAGCCGGGAACCCCACTACGAGCAGTACTTC
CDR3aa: CASSREPHYEQYF

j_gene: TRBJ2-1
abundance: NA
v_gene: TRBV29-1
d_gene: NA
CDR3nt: TGCAGCGGTATCTTCTTAGGCAATGAGCAGTTCTTC
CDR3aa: CSGIFLGNEQFF

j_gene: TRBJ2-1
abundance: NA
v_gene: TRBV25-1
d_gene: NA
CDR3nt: TGTGCCAGCAGGACGGACAGTTACAATGAGCAGTTCTTC
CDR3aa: CASRTDSYNEQFF

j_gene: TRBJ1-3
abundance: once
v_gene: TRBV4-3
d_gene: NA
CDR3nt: TGCGCCAGCAGCCAAACACAGTACTCTGGAAACACCATATATTTT
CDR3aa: CASSQTQYSGNTIYF

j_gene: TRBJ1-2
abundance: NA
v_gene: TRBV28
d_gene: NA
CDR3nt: TGTGCCAGCAGTTCAATCTGGGGTGGCTACACCTTC
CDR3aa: CASSSIWGGYTF

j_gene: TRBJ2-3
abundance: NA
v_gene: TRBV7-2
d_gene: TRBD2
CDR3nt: TGTGCCAGCAGCTTAGATTGGACTAGCGGGGCCACAGATACGCAGTATTTT
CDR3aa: CASSLDWTSGATDTQYF

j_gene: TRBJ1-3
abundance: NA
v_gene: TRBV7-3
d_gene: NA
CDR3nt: TGTGCCAGCCCAGGTTGGGGATCTGGAAACACCATATATTTT
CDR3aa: CASPGWGSGNTIYF

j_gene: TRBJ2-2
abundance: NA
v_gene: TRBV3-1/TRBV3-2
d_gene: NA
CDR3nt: TGTGCCAGCAGCCAAGGATTAAGGGTCGGGGAGCTGTTTTTT
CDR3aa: CASSQGLRVGELFF

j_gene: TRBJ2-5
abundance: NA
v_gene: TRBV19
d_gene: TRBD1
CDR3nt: TGTGCCAGTAGTACGGGACAGGGTATGGATCCCCAGTACTTC
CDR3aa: CASSTGQGMDPQYF